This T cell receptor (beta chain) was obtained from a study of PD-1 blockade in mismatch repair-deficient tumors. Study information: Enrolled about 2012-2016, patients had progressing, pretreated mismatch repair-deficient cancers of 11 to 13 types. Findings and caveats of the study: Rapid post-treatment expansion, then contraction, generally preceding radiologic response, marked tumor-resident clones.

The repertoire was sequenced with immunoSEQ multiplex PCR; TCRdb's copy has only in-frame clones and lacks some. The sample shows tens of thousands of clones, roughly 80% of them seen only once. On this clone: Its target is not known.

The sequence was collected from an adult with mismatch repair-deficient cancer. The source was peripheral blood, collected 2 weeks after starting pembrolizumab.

Here the CDR3 DNA reads TGCAGCGTTGAACGGGACAGTCAAGAGACCCAGTACTTC. This sequence encodes CSVERDSQETQYF. The rearrangement uses TRBV29-1 and TRBJ2-5, with 7 bases lining up with TRBD1. This CDR3 contains 13 residues. V lost 2 bases, J lost 2 bases, and 2 bases stayed unmatched. From germline, CDR1 is SQVTM and CDR2 ANQGSEA.